A selection of T cell receptor beta chains follows, all from one sample in a study of response to subunit inactivated influenza vaccine. TCRdb passed the RT-PCR reads through MiXCR, listing each CDR3 protein once. The data contain about 520,000 distinct CDR3 sequences, about 10% of them singletons. The sequencing used PBMCs from blood, collected more than 35 days after vaccination. All receptors derive from a man aged 50 to 60 who received an inactivated influenza vaccine. Both conserved end residues are trimmed from each CDR3.

CDR3	V	J
SPGGPDEAF	TRBV29-1	TRBJ1-1
ASSLVGTKSYEQY	TRBV5-1	TRBJ2-7
ASSTYSTDTQY	TRBV7-8	TRBJ2-3
ASSELQGTPDTQY	TRBV25-1	TRBJ2-3
ASSSDGLAGGEQY	TRBV5-1	TRBJ2-7
ASSLSLSGNYEQY	TRBV28	TRBJ2-7
ASTYPLAASTDTQY	TRBV7-8	TRBJ2-3
ASSRGGDYNNEQF	TRBV4-2	TRBJ2-1
ASSQDDAGGVYNEQF	TRBV4-2	TRBJ2-1
SASDRGAYNEQF	TRBV20-1	TRBJ2-1
ASSQGLEAF	TRBV4-2	TRBJ1-1
ATSRDHRLETQY	TRBV15	TRBJ2-5
AISSLGQGTYNEQF	TRBV10-3	TRBJ2-1
ASSSAGSSYNEQF	TRBV7-2	TRBJ2-1
AIAGDSLEQF	TRBV10-3	TRBJ2-1
ASSPGGYGYT	TRBV12-3/TRBV12-4	TRBJ1-2
ASSQDWLGQGMTDTQY	TRBV4-2	TRBJ2-3
ASSPGGSPNPL	TRBV3-1	TRBJ2-3
SAQVGGMGQPQH	TRBV20-1	TRBJ1-5
SSTGLAGVGDTQY	TRBV29-1	TRBJ2-3
ASSRGYPETQY	TRBV28	TRBJ2-5
ASSSRNRGSEQF	TRBV11-2	TRBJ2-1
ASQDRTGKSEQY	TRBV12-3/TRBV12-4	TRBJ2-7
ASSHANRGDRVSEAF	TRBV4-3	TRBJ1-1
ASSLGAGTSTDTQY	TRBV5-1	TRBJ2-3
ASSLSTVSTDTQY	TRBV5-1	TRBJ2-3
ASRPRTAYEQY	TRBV12-3/TRBV12-4	TRBJ2-7
ASSYRTGWEQY	TRBV6-5	TRBJ2-7
ATSNIVAGQNEQF	TRBV24-1	TRBJ2-1
ASSQDPWGSYEQY	TRBV4-3	TRBJ2-7
ASSQDAGIAGGHTDTQY	TRBV4-3	TRBJ2-3
ASHLGSYNEQF	TRBV2	TRBJ2-1
ASSLRATLNTEAF	TRBV12-3/TRBV12-4	TRBJ1-1
SARFPSGAYEQY	TRBV20-1	TRBJ2-7
ASSLSLAGESDTQY	TRBV5-1	TRBJ2-3
ASSSGLPWGNQPQH	TRBV7-6	TRBJ1-5
ATGGELDRLNEQF	TRBV5-5	TRBJ2-1
SVGSGPREKLF	TRBV29-1	TRBJ1-4
ASSQESFSSGASVLT	TRBV3-1	TRBJ2-6
ASSQDILAGTYSNQPQH	TRBV4-1	TRBJ1-5
ASRTGHRPGEQY	TRBV6-1	TRBJ2-7
SAITPGRGAWGYT	TRBV20-1	TRBJ1-2
ASSTESQLWGNTIY	TRBV4-2	TRBJ1-3
ATSRDIRGMNTEAF	TRBV15	TRBJ1-1
ASSSIPGLSETQY	TRBV6-2/TRBV6-3	TRBJ2-5
SVEEGTGTGELF	TRBV29-1	TRBJ2-2
ASSYSGGQAY	TRBV6-5	TRBJ2-7
ATAPTGTSYEQY	TRBV10-3	TRBJ2-7
ASSKSGRRGSTDTQY	TRBV21-1	TRBJ2-3
ASSPSLAGTYEQY	TRBV7-9	TRBJ2-7
ASSSGLTGELF	TRBV9	TRBJ2-2
ASSLNAGSYFSYEQY	TRBV7-2	TRBJ2-7
ASSQGGGAYEQY	TRBV7-2	TRBJ2-7
ASSNSPEAF	TRBV6-2/TRBV6-3	TRBJ1-1
ASSWNRGTEQF	TRBV12-3/TRBV12-4	TRBJ2-1
ASSPLKTGGNGYT	TRBV12-3/TRBV12-4	TRBJ1-2
ASSLSRVYGYT	TRBV27	TRBJ1-2
ASSFRLGADPD	TRBV5-5	TRBJ2-5